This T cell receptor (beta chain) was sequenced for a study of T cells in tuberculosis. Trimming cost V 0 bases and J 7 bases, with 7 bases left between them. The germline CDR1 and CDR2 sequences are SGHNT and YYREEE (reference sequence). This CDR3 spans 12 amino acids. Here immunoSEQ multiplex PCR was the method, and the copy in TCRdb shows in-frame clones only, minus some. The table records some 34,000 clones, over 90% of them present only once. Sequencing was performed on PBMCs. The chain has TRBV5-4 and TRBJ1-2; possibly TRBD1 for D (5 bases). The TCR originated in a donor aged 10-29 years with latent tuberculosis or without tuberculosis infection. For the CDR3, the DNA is TGTGCCAGCAGCTTGGCAGGGCCTGGCTACACCTTC. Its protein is CASSLAGPGYTF. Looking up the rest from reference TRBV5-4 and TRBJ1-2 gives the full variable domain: ETGVTQSPTHLIKTRGQQVTLRCSSQSGHNTVSWYQQALGQGPQFIFQYYREEENGRGNFPPRFSGLQFPNYSSELNVNALELDDSALYLCASSLAGPGYTFGSGTRLTVV.